This T cell receptor beta chain comes out of a study of blood T cell repertoires in COVID-19. Trimming removed 3 bases at V and 0 bases at J, with 6 bases between. CDR1 is LNHDA, CDR2 SQIVND, per germline (reference sequence). The length of the CDR3 is 15 residues. TCRdb's copy holds only in-frame clones and misses some; the assay was immunoSEQ multiplex PCR. This sample yields some 190,000 clones, of which approximately 81% are seen a single time; around 20% belongs to the top ten. Sequencing input: peripheral blood. This clonotype originated in a human donor in a cohort sampled during active COVID-19. The chain couples TRBV19 to TRBJ1-6; a weak D match, TRBD1 (5 bases). The CDR3 sequence: CASSIDSSYNSPLHF. In nucleotides, the CDR3 is TGTGCCAGTAGTATCGACAGCTCCTATAATTCACCCCTCCACTTT. The full variable domain, with the rest looked up from reference TRBV19 and TRBJ1-6, is DGGITQSPKYLFRKEGQNVTLSCEQNLNHDAMYWYRQDPGQGLRLIYYSQIVNDFQKGDIAEGYSVSREKKESFPLTVTSAQKNPTAFYLCASSIDSSYNSPLHFGNGTRLTVT.